This TCR beta chain was retrieved from a study of CD8 T cells in ankylosing spondylitis. General study results and limits: Within ankylosing spondylitis blood, a TCR beta motif made up of several highly homologous variants appeared to be characteristic. In reactive arthritis synovial fluid and blood, some motif variants had been reported before. There was reportedly significant enrichment of clones that were disease-linked in matched ankylosing spondylitis synovial fluid.

Details on this clonotype: Antigen specificity is unknown.

TCRdb called the 5' RACE reads again in MiXCR, with one record for every CDR3 protein. Of under 170,000 distinct CDR3 sequences listed, 40% to 50% are singletons. J was trimmed by 3 bases and V by 3 bases; bases with no gene match: 4. Germline CDR1 reads SGHTA; CDR2 reads FQGNSA. The CDR3 runs 16 residues. The rearrangement links TRBV7-2 to TRBJ2-1; TRBD2 matches at 11 bases. This receptor was identified in a male donor with ankylosing spondylitis. Sequenced sample: synovial fluid, either unsorted or a sorted T cell fraction (not recorded which). The CDR3, as DNA: TGTGCCAGCAGCTTGCGACTAGCGGGGCACTACAATGAGCAGTTCTTC. This encodes CASSLRLAGHYNEQFF. The full variable domain, completed using reference TRBV7-2 and TRBJ2-1, is GAGVSQSPSNKVTEKGKDVELRCDPISGHTALYWYRQSLGQGLEFLIYFQGNSAPDKSGLPSDRFSAERTGGSVSTLTIQRTQQEDSAVYLCASSLRLAGHYNEQFFGPGTRLTVL.